The rows below give T cell receptor beta chains drawn from one sample of a study of identical twins. TCRdb reprocessed the 5' RACE reads with MiXCR, giving one entry per CDR3 protein. The sample contains 200,000 to 250,000 distinct CDR3 sequences, about 7.5% of which appear only once. These data are also associated with another study on yellow fever vaccine responses in identical twins.

The sequenced material came from memory (CD45RO+) T cells sorted from blood. Receptors originate from a woman between 18 and 29 years old in good health. Both conserved end residues are trimmed from each CDR3. The order of the fields is D gene, J gene, V gene, CDR3 protein. A D gene is named only where the DNA matches it firmly.

NA TRBJ2-2 TRBV10-2 ASSGRTLTDTGELF
NA TRBJ2-1 TRBV6-4 ASSTVAGESNEQF
NA TRBJ2-7 TRBV3-1 ASRWTGRGWEQY
TRBD1 TRBJ1-2 TRBV28 ASSLPGQGNYGYT
NA TRBJ2-2 TRBV6-1 ASTTPGQYSTGELF
NA TRBJ1-2 TRBV29-1 SVDRDTGPGRYGYT
NA TRBJ2-7 TRBV5-1 ASSPNVDSSQEQY
NA TRBJ2-3 TRBV20-1 SAYHDRQY
TRBD2 TRBJ2-7 TRBV10-3 AIGLAELYEQY
TRBD2 TRBJ2-3 TRBV28 ASSRLLAGAGADTQY
NA TRBJ2-1 TRBV6-5 ASSSSSRSLTPNEQF
NA TRBJ2-5 TRBV24-1 ATSGPGSETQY
TRBD1 TRBJ2-3 TRBV5-6 ASSRDRGDTQY
TRBD2 TRBJ2-6 TRBV20-1 SAPRLRRGGYSGANVLT
TRBD1 TRBJ1-5 TRBV7-2 ASSLGTGARQPQH